This T cell receptor (beta chain) comes out of a study of T-cell memory formation after mild COVID-19 (dated by TCRdb to the early 2020s). Notes on the research overall: TCR sequence clusters from the two donors were largely donor specific. In a couple of donors, T-cell clones that expanded and contracted after mild COVID-19 were followed by sequencing TCRalpha and TCRbeta repertoires longitudinally. Two young, previously healthy adult volunteers, one female and one male, were included in the cohort. Summary of the overall study and its limitations: Contracting CD4+ clones were found mainly in CM and EM memory subsets, while CD8+ clones were enriched in EMRA. The study covered only a couple of mild cases, and larger cohorts including severe cases with pre-infection samples were considered necessary. SARS-CoV-2 specificity was not confirmed for the second-wave clones peaking on day 37. Some responding clones were detected in pre-infection memory, suggesting pre-existing cross-reactive memory T cells joined the SARS-CoV-2 response. Clones that contracted from day 15 to 85 showed balanced CD4/CD8 phenotypes, whereas a second wave of clones that expanded from day 15 to 37 leaned towards CD4+.

Sequencing instrument: Illumina NovaSeq 6000. cDNA libraries for TCRalpha and TCRbeta were prepared by 5'RACE using constant-segment primers, with sample barcodes and unique molecular identifiers added. RNA was extracted from every sample with Trizol reagent. Amplification of the libraries took two PCR steps, and the second step added a second sample barcode plus Illumina TruSeq adapters. Libraries were sequenced on an Illumina NovaSeq with 2 x 150 bp paired-end reads. The study's own analysis went as follows. Reads were demultiplexed and collapsed into UMI-guided consensus sequences with migec v1.2.7. With mixcr v2.1.11, UMI consensuses were aligned to TRA and TRB V and J templates and assembled into clonotypes. A clonotype was counted as expanded or contracted only if both edgeR and NoisET called the change significant, with noise models trained on biological replicates. For edgeR calls, the thresholds were a false discovery rate-adjusted p below 0.01 and a log2 fold-change of 1. As an exploratory analysis of dynamics, PCA with hierarchical clustering was applied to max-normalized trajectories of the 1000 most abundant clonotypes. Each responding clone was given a CD4 or CD8 phenotype based on the CD4+ and CD8+ repertoires, which had been sequenced separately. The raw public data were reprocessed by TCRdb itself: fastp quality trimming at Q25, MiXCR clonotype calling, in-frame beta chains only. For every CDR3 protein sequence, its rows merge into one entry that carries the most common genes and DNA. The V and J calls were determined by TCRdb, not by the authors. The sample profile shows approximately 150,000 distinct CDR3 sequences; roughly 19% of them were found once. The biggest ten clones account for under 2.5% of the sample.

Taken from the germline V gene, the CDR1 and CDR2 loops are MNHEY and SVGAGI. V sheds 7 bases and J sheds 4 bases, leaving 10 bases between their ends. The CDR3 numbers 13 residues from cysteine through phenylalanine. Only the CDR3 portion is preserved as DNA: 39 bases, with reading frame beginning at the first base. Ficoll-Paque density gradient centrifugation was used to isolate PBMCs. This clonotype was seen a handful of times. Its cognate antigen has yet to be identified. Base qualities were left out, and no much larger clone turns up one base away. In this chain, TRBV6-5 is recombined with TRBJ1-4, with no reliable assignment of the D segment. The sequence was collected from an adult woman who had mild COVID-19 (a few samples of this study predate the infection). The sample titles of this study are shuffled in the database, so cell type and time point are left out; the donor was told from shared clones. Material for sequencing was PBMCs or a T cell subset sorted from them (not recorded which). The sequenced DNA is TGTGCCAGCACAGGCGGGTATAATGAAAAACTGTTTTTT. Translated, this gives CASTGGYNEKLFF.